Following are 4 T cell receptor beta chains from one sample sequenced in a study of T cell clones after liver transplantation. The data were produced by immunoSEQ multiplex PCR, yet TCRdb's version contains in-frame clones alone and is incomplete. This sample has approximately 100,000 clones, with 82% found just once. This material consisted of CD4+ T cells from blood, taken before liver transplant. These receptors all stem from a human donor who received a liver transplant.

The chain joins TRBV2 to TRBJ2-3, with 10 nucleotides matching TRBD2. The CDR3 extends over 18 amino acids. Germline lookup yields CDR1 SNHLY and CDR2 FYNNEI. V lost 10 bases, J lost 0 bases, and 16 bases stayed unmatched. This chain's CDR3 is CATVRRASGGTSTDTQYF. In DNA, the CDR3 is TGTGCCACCGTACGGCGGGCTAGCGGGGGCACTAGCACAGATACGCAGTATTTT.

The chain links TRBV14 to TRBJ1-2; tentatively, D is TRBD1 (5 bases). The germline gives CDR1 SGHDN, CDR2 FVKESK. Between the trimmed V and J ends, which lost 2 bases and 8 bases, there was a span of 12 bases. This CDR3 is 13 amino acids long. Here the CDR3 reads CASSQQGFRGYTF. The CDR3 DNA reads TGTGCCAGCAGCCAACAGGGTTTCAGGGGCTACACCTTC.

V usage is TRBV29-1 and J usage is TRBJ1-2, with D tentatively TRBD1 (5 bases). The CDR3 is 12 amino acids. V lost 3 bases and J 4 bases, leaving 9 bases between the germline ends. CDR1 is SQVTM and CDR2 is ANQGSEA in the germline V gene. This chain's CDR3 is CSVDRGGYGYTF. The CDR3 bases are TGCAGCGTTGATCGTGGGGGCTATGGCTACACCTTC.

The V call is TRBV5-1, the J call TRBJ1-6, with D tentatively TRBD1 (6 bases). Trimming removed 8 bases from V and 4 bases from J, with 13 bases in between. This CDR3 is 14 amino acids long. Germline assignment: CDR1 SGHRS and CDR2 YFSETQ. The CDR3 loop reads CASRRDTYNSPLHF. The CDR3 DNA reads TGCGCCAGTCGCCGGGACACGTATAATTCACCCCTCCACTTT.